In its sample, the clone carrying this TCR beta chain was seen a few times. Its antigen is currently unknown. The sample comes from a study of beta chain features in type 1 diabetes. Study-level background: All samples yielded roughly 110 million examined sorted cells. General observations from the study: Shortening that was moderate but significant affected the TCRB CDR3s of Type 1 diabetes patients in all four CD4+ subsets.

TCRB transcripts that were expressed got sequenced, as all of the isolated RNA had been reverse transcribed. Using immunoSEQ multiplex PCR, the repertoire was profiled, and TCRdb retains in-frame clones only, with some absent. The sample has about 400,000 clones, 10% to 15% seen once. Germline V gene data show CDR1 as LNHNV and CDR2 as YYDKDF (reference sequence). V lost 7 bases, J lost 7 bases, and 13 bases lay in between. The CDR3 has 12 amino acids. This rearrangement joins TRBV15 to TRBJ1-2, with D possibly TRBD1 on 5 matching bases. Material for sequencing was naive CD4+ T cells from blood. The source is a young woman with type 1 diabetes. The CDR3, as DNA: TGTGCCACCACCAACCGCGGGGGTGGCTACACCTTC. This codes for CATTNRGGGYTF.